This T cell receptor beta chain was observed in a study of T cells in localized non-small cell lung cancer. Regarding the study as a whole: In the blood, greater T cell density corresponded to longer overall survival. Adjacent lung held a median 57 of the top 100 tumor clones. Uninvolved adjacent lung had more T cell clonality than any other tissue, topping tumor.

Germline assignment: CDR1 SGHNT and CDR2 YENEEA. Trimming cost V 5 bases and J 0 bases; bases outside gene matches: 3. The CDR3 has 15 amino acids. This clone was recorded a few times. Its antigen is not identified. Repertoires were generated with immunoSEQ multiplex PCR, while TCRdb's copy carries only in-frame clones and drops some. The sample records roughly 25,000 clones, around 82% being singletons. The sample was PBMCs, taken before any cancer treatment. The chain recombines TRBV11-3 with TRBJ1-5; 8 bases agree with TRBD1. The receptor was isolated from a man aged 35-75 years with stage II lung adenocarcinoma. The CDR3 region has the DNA TGTGCCAGCAGCCGAGGACAGGGTAGCAATCAGCCCCAGCATTTT. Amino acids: CASSRGQGSNQPQHF. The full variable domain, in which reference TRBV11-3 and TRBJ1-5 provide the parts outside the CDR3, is EAGVVQSPRYKIIEKKQPVAFWCNPISGHNTLYWYLQNLGQGPELLIRYENEEAVDDSQLPKDRFSAERLKGVDSTLKIQPAELGDSAVYLCASSRGQGSNQPQHFGDGTRLSIL.